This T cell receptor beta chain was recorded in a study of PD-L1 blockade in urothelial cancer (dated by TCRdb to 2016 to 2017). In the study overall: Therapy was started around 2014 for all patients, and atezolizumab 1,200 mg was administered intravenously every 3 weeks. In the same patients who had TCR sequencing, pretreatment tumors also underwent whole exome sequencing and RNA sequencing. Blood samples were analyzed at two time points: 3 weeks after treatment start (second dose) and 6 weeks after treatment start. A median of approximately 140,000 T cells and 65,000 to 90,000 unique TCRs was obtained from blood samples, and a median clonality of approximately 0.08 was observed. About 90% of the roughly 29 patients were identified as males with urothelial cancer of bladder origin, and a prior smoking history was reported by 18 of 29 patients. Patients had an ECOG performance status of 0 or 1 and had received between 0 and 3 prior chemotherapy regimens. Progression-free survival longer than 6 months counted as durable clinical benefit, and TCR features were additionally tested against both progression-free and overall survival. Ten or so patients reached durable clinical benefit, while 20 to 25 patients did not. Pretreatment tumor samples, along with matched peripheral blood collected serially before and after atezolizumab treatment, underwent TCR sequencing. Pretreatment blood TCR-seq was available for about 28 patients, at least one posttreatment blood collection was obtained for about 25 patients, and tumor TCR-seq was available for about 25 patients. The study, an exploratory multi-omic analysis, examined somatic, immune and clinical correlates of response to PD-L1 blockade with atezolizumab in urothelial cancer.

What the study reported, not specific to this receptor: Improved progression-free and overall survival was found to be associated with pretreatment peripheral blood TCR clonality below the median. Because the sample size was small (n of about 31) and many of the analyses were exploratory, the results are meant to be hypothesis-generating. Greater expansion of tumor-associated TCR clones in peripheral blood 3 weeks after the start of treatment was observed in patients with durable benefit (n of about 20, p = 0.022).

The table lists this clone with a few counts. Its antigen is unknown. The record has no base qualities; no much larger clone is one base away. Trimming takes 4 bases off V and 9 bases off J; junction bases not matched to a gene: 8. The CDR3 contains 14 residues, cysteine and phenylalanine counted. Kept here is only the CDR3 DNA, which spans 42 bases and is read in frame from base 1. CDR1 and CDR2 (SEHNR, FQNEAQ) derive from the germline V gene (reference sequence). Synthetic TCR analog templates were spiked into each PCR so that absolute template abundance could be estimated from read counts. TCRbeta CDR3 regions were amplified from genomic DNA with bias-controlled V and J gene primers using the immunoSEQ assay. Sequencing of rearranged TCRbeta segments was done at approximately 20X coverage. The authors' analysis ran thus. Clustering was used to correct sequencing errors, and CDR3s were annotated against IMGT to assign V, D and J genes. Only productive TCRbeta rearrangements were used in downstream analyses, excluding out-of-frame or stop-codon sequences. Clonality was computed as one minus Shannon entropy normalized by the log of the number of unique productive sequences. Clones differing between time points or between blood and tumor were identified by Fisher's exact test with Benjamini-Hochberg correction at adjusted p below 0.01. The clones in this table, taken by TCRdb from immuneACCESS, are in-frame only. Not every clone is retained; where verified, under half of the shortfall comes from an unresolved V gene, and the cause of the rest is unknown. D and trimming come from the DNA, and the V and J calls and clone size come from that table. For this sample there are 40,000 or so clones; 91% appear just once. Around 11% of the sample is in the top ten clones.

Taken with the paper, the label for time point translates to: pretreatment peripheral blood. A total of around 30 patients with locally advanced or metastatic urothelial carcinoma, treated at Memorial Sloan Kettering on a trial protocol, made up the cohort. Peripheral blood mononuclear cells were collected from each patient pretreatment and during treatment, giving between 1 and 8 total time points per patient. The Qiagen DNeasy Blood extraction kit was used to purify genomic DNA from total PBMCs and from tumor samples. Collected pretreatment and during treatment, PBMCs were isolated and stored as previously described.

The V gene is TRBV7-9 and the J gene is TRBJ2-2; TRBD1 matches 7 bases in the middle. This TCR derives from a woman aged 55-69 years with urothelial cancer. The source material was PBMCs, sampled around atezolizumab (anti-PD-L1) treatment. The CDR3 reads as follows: CASSSKQGLRELFF. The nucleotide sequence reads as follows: TGTGCCAGCAGCTCTAAACAGGGGCTCCGGGAGCTGTTTTTT.